These T cell receptor beta chains were read from a single sample in a study of cytomegalovirus exposure and HLA in healthy donors. Using immunoSEQ multiplex PCR, the repertoire was profiled, and TCRdb retains in-frame clones only, with some absent. In total, the table holds 150,000 to 250,000 clones. The sequenced material came from PBMCs. These TCRs come from a boy between 10 and 17 years old in good health and CMV-seronegative. Both conserved end residues are part of each CDR3. Fields, in order: D gene, V gene, J gene, CDR3 protein, CDR3 DNA. D genes are given only for firm matches.

d_gene: NA; v_gene: TRBV18; j_gene: TRBJ1-5; CDR3aa: CASSPVGQGGQPQHF; CDR3nt: TGTGCCAGCTCACCTGTTGGGCAGGGCGGACAGCCCCAGCATTTT
d_gene: NA; v_gene: TRBV19; j_gene: TRBJ1-2; CDR3aa: CASSIDPREFNYGYTF; CDR3nt: TGTGCCAGTAGTATAGATCCCCGGGAATTTAACTATGGCTACACCTTC
d_gene: TRBD2; v_gene: TRBV5-1; j_gene: TRBJ2-7; CDR3aa: CASRQTSGGASSYEQYF; CDR3nt: TGCGCCAGCAGGCAAACCAGCGGGGGGGCAAGCTCCTACGAGCAGTACTTC
d_gene: TRBD1; v_gene: TRBV7-2; j_gene: TRBJ2-1; CDR3aa: CASSLGTGNPLEQFF; CDR3nt: TGTGCCAGCAGCTTAGGGACAGGGAACCCTCTTGAGCAGTTCTTC
d_gene: NA; v_gene: TRBV19; j_gene: TRBJ1-6; CDR3aa: CASDRGSNSPLHF; CDR3nt: TGTGCCAGTGATAGGGGTTCTAATTCACCCCTCCACTTT
d_gene: TRBD1; v_gene: TRBV4-3; j_gene: TRBJ2-4; CDR3aa: CASSLGTGAENIQYF; CDR3nt: TGCGCCAGCAGCCTCGGCACAGGGGCCGAAAACATTCAGTACTTC
d_gene: NA; v_gene: TRBV7-9; j_gene: TRBJ1-2; CDR3aa: CASSSGTGEYGYTF; CDR3nt: TGTGCCAGCAGCTCAGGGACGGGGGAATATGGCTACACCTTC
d_gene: NA; v_gene: TRBV7-9; j_gene: TRBJ1-1; CDR3aa: CASSHPNTEAFF; CDR3nt: TGTGCCAGCAGTCATCCGAACACTGAAGCTTTCTTT
d_gene: NA; v_gene: TRBV7-4; j_gene: TRBJ2-3; CDR3aa: CASSPTDTQYF; CDR3nt: TGTGCCAGCAGCCCGACAGATACGCAGTATTTT
d_gene: NA; v_gene: TRBV6-5; j_gene: TRBJ2-7; CDR3aa: CASSDGGPYEQYF; CDR3nt: TGTGCCAGCAGTGACGGAGGGCCCTACGAGCAGTACTTC
d_gene: NA; v_gene: TRBV15; j_gene: TRBJ1-2; CDR3aa: CATRGVLNGYTF; CDR3nt: TGTGCCACGAGAGGCGTTCTCAATGGCTACACCTTC
d_gene: TRBD1; v_gene: TRBV6-5; j_gene: TRBJ2-1; CDR3aa: CASRSLRTGGNEQFF; CDR3nt: TGTGCCAGCAGGAGCCTCAGGACAGGGGGCAATGAGCAGTTCTTC
d_gene: TRBD1; v_gene: TRBV6-5; j_gene: TRBJ1-1; CDR3aa: CASSQGVLTEAFF; CDR3nt: TGTGCCAGCAGTCAGGGGGTGCTCACTGAAGCTTTCTTT
d_gene: NA; v_gene: TRBV30; j_gene: TRBJ1-6; CDR3aa: CAWSRVNSPLHF; CDR3nt: TGTGCCTGGAGCAGGGTAAACTCACCCCTCCACTTT
d_gene: NA; v_gene: TRBV6-4; j_gene: TRBJ2-3; CDR3aa: CASSDSSSDTQYF; CDR3nt: TGTGCCAGCAGTGACTCTTCGTCAGATACGCAGTATTTT
d_gene: TRBD2; v_gene: TRBV4-3; j_gene: TRBJ2-5; CDR3aa: CASSQAPGLATQETQYF; CDR3nt: TGCGCCAGCAGCCAAGCCCCGGGACTAGCGACCCAAGAGACCCAGTACTTC
d_gene: TRBD2; v_gene: TRBV28; j_gene: TRBJ2-7; CDR3aa: CASSVTGLAYEQYF; CDR3nt: TGTGCCAGCAGTGTCACAGGACTAGCCTACGAGCAGTACTTC
d_gene: NA; v_gene: TRBV21-1; j_gene: TRBJ2-7; CDR3aa: CASSHGDSRGYEQYF; CDR3nt: TGTGCCAGCAGCCACGGGGACAGTCGAGGGTACGAGCAGTACTTC
d_gene: TRBD1; v_gene: TRBV4-1; j_gene: TRBJ1-1; CDR3aa: CASSPPGTEMFITEAFF; CDR3nt: TGCGCCAGCAGCCCACCCGGGACAGAGATGTTTATCACTGAAGCTTTCTTT
d_gene: NA; v_gene: TRBV6-5; j_gene: TRBJ2-7; CDR3aa: CASRQSQVLAEQYF; CDR3nt: TGTGCCAGTAGACAGTCCCAAGTCCTCGCCGAGCAGTACTTC
d_gene: TRBD1; v_gene: TRBV7-2; j_gene: TRBJ1-2; CDR3aa: CASSTGTGRNGYTF; CDR3nt: TGTGCCAGCAGCACTGGGACAGGGAGGAATGGCTACACCTTC
d_gene: TRBD1; v_gene: TRBV18; j_gene: TRBJ2-7; CDR3aa: CASSPGQGAEEQYF; CDR3nt: TGTGCCAGCTCACCGGGACAGGGGGCCGAGGAGCAGTACTTC
d_gene: TRBD2; v_gene: TRBV9; j_gene: TRBJ2-1; CDR3aa: CASSAGLAGGNEQFF; CDR3nt: TGTGCCAGCAGCGCCGGACTAGCGGGGGGGAATGAGCAGTTCTTC
d_gene: NA; v_gene: TRBV2; j_gene: TRBJ2-5; CDR3aa: CASSELVSGQETQYF; CDR3nt: TGTGCCAGCAGTGAATTGGTTAGCGGCCAAGAGACCCAGTACTTC
d_gene: NA; v_gene: TRBV11-3; j_gene: TRBJ1-4; CDR3aa: CASSLVPRTATNEKLFF; CDR3nt: TGTGCCAGCAGCTTAGTTCCCCGGACAGCAACTAATGAAAAACTGTTTTTT
d_gene: NA; v_gene: TRBV5-8; j_gene: TRBJ1-3; CDR3aa: CASSLGAGPGNTIYF; CDR3nt: TGTGCCAGCAGCTTGGGGGCAGGGCCCGGAAACACCATATATTTT
d_gene: NA; v_gene: TRBV15; j_gene: TRBJ2-3; CDR3aa: CATSRAVRADTQYF; CDR3nt: TGTGCCACCAGCAGAGCGGTGAGGGCAGATACGCAGTATTTT
d_gene: TRBD1; v_gene: TRBV7-2; j_gene: TRBJ1-2; CDR3aa: CASSWTGGGYTF; CDR3nt: TGTGCCAGCAGCTGGACAGGGGGAGGCTACACCTTC
d_gene: TRBD1; v_gene: TRBV7-9; j_gene: TRBJ1-1; CDR3aa: CASSKIRGEGTEAFF; CDR3nt: TGTGCCAGCAGCAAAATCAGGGGGGAAGGAACTGAAGCTTTCTTT
d_gene: NA; v_gene: TRBV7-6; j_gene: TRBJ1-2; CDR3aa: CASSEGPGGNYGYTF; CDR3nt: TGTGCCAGCAGCGAGGGCCCGGGGGGTAACTATGGCTACACCTTC
d_gene: NA; v_gene: TRBV4-1; j_gene: TRBJ1-1; CDR3aa: CASSPGGDTEAFF; CDR3nt: TGCGCCAGCAGCCCCGGAGGGGACACTGAAGCTTTCTTT
d_gene: TRBD1; v_gene: TRBV11-2; j_gene: TRBJ1-1; CDR3aa: CASSLTGLNTEAFF; CDR3nt: TGTGCCAGCAGCTTGACAGGGTTGAACACTGAAGCTTTCTTT
d_gene: NA; v_gene: TRBV4-1; j_gene: TRBJ1-1; CDR3aa: CASSQEGPGLMNTEAFF; CDR3nt: TGCGCCAGCAGCCAAGAGGGGCCAGGGCTCATGAACACTGAAGCTTTCTTT
d_gene: TRBD1; v_gene: TRBV5-1; j_gene: TRBJ1-1; CDR3aa: CASSLGTGVRRAFF; CDR3nt: TGCGCCAGCAGCTTGGGTACAGGGGTTCGGAGAGCTTTCTTT
d_gene: TRBD2; v_gene: TRBV4-1; j_gene: TRBJ2-3; CDR3aa: CASSQAGGFPDTQYF; CDR3nt: TGCGCCAGCAGCCAAGCGGGGGGGTTCCCAGATACGCAGTATTTT
d_gene: TRBD2; v_gene: TRBV25-1; j_gene: TRBJ2-1; CDR3aa: CASGNVAGANNEQFF; CDR3nt: TGTGCCAGCGGAAACGTAGCGGGGGCCAACAATGAGCAGTTCTTC
d_gene: NA; v_gene: TRBV29-1; j_gene: TRBJ1-5; CDR3aa: CSVVGPGGNQPQHF; CDR3nt: TGCAGCGTTGTGGGGCCGGGTGGCAATCAGCCCCAGCATTTT
d_gene: NA; v_gene: TRBV28; j_gene: TRBJ1-5; CDR3aa: CASRGGVVAGNQPQHF; CDR3nt: TGTGCCAGCAGGGGGGGGGTCGTAGCGGGCAATCAGCCCCAGCATTTT
d_gene: NA; v_gene: TRBV7-8; j_gene: TRBJ1-3; CDR3aa: CASSLLSTLSSGNTIYF; CDR3nt: TGTGCCAGCAGCTTACTCTCAACTTTAAGCTCTGGAAACACCATATATTTT
d_gene: NA; v_gene: TRBV5-4; j_gene: TRBJ2-1; CDR3aa: CASSRPGSFNEQFF; CDR3nt: TGTGCCAGCAGCCGCCCAGGCTCCTTCAATGAGCAGTTCTTC
d_gene: NA; v_gene: TRBV2; j_gene: TRBJ1-2; CDR3aa: CASLSPPGETF; CDR3nt: TGTGCCAGCCTCTCGCCACCGGGTGAGACCTTC
d_gene: TRBD1; v_gene: TRBV19; j_gene: TRBJ2-3; CDR3aa: CASSTPDRMADTQYF; CDR3nt: TGTGCCAGTAGTACCCCGGACAGGATGGCAGATACGCAGTATTTT
d_gene: TRBD2; v_gene: TRBV10-3; j_gene: TRBJ2-5; CDR3aa: CAISESGTSGQETQYF; CDR3nt: TGTGCCATCAGTGAATCCGGGACTAGCGGTCAGGAGACCCAGTACTTC
d_gene: TRBD1; v_gene: TRBV6-5; j_gene: TRBJ2-7; CDR3aa: CASSYRDRTYEQYF; CDR3nt: TGTGCCAGCAGTTACCGGGACAGAACCTACGAGCAGTACTTC
d_gene: TRBD1; v_gene: TRBV7-9; j_gene: TRBJ1-1; CDR3aa: CASSLEGRGKAFF; CDR3nt: TGTGCCAGCAGCTTAGAGGGCAGGGGGAAAGCTTTCTTT
d_gene: TRBD1; v_gene: TRBV9; j_gene: TRBJ1-2; CDR3aa: CASSTQGRGDYGYTF; CDR3nt: TGTGCCAGCAGCACACAGGGGAGAGGGGACTATGGCTACACCTTC
d_gene: NA; v_gene: TRBV4-2; j_gene: TRBJ2-1; CDR3aa: CASSQEPGAYNEQFF; CDR3nt: TGTGCCAGCAGCCAAGAGCCGGGGGCCTACAATGAGCAGTTCTTC
d_gene: NA; v_gene: TRBV11-2; j_gene: TRBJ2-5; CDR3aa: CASSRDFGTQYF; CDR3nt: TGTGCCAGCAGCCGGGACTTTGGGACCCAGTACTTC
d_gene: NA; v_gene: TRBV5-6; j_gene: TRBJ2-7; CDR3aa: CASSLGTVAYEQYF; CDR3nt: TGTGCCAGCAGCTTGGGGACAGTAGCCTACGAGCAGTACTTC
d_gene: NA; v_gene: TRBV28; j_gene: TRBJ1-1; CDR3aa: CASGPGGALSNTEAFF; CDR3nt: TGTGCCAGCGGACCTGGGGGGGCCCTCTCGAACACTGAAGCTTTCTTT
d_gene: TRBD1; v_gene: TRBV11-2; j_gene: TRBJ2-6; CDR3aa: CASSPQGTGANVLTF; CDR3nt: TGTGCCAGCAGCCCACAGGGGACAGGGGCCAACGTCCTGACTTTC
d_gene: NA; v_gene: TRBV5-4; j_gene: TRBJ1-2; CDR3aa: CASSAEGYYGYTF; CDR3nt: TGTGCCAGCAGCGCGGAGGGATACTATGGCTACACCTTC
d_gene: NA; v_gene: TRBV19; j_gene: TRBJ1-1; CDR3aa: CASTKQGVHEAFF; CDR3nt: TGTGCCAGTACAAAGCAAGGGGTCCACGAAGCTTTCTTT
d_gene: NA; v_gene: TRBV7-2; j_gene: TRBJ2-6; CDR3aa: CASRWGGQGAHGANVLTF; CDR3nt: TGTGCCAGCAGATGGGGGGGGCAGGGGGCGCATGGGGCCAACGTCCTGACTTTC
d_gene: NA; v_gene: TRBV9; j_gene: TRBJ2-5; CDR3aa: CASSVENQETQYF; CDR3nt: TGTGCCAGCAGCGTGGAGAACCAAGAGACCCAGTACTTC
d_gene: NA; v_gene: TRBV2; j_gene: TRBJ1-3; CDR3aa: CASRAPDRPGNTIYF; CDR3nt: TGTGCCAGCAGAGCCCCTGACAGGCCCGGAAACACCATATATTTT